One and the same sample provided the 14 T cell receptor beta chains below, sequenced in a study of shared clonotypes between healthy human individuals. Clones were read by immunoSEQ multiplex PCR, and TCRdb kept only the in-frame ones, dropping some. The sample includes more than 900,000 clones, roughly 74% of them seen just once. Sequenced material: memory CD4+ T cells from PBMCs. Regarding subset: CD45RA-negative fraction. These receptors were collected from a man between 18 and 35 years old in good health. Some clones in this sample may be carry-over from other donors' samples.

This chain connects TRBV6-1 to TRBJ2-7; D possibly matches TRBD1 or TRBD2 (7 bases each). The CDR3 runs to 15 residues. V gave up 5 bases and J gave up 3 bases, with 17 bases separating them. CDR1 and CDR2 from the germline V gene are MNHNS and SASEGT. In DNA, the CDR3 is TGTGCCAGCAGTAACCAGGGGGGGATCAACTACGAGCAGTACTTC. It yields the protein CASSNQGGINYEQYF.

V is TRBV18 and J is TRBJ2-2; D remains unclear. V shed 0 bases and J shed 4 bases, with 6 bases lying between them. The CDR3 spans 14 residues. The germline V gene encodes CDR1 KGHSH and CDR2 LQKENI. CDR3 in DNA: TGTGCCAGCTCACCACCGTCAGGCACCGGGGAGCTGTTTTTT. Encoded protein: CASSPPSGTGELFF.

Only a few counts were recorded for this clone. The rearrangement links TRBV25-1 to TRBJ1-4; D is perhaps TRBD1 (5 bases). Per germline, CDR1 MGHDK and CDR2 SYGVNS. The CDR3 consists of 16 residues. Trimming cost V 3 bases and J 4 bases, with 15 bases left between them. The CDR3 DNA reads TGTGCCAGCAGTGAGCGTCCAGGGAGGGGTAATGAAAAACTGTTTTTT. It codes for CASSERPGRGNEKLFF.

This clone was observed once. A read error may produce the germline difference seen at one junction end. V is TRBV14 and J is TRBJ2-7; unclear D gene. The CDR3 runs to 13 residues. CDR1 SGHDN and CDR2 FVKESK come from the germline V gene. The CDR3 nucleotides read TGTGCCAGCAGCCAAGATCGCACTTACGGGCAGTACTTC. Protein product: CASSQDRTYGQYF.

J is TRBJ2-1 and V is TRBV4-1; D is undetermined. Per the germline V gene, CDR1 is MGHRA and CDR2 is YSYEKL. CDR3 length: 11 amino acids. V was pared by 3 bases and J by 9 bases, with 6 bases between. The CDR3: CASSQSSEQFF. The CDR3 region has the DNA TGCGCCAGCAGCCAGAGCAGTGAGCAGTTCTTC.

There are a few counts of this clone. The chain is built from TRBV7-2 and TRBJ1-4; 8 nucleotides align to TRBD1. Trimming took 5 bases from V and 5 from J; bases not matched to a gene: 7. This CDR3 contains 15 residues. The germline CDR1 and CDR2 sequences are SGHTA and FQGNSA. The CDR3 loop is CASSPWTGLNEKLFF. CDR3 coding DNA: TGTGCCAGCAGCCCGTGGACAGGGCTAAATGAAAAACTGTTTTTT.

The chain combines TRBV10-1 with TRBJ2-3; D is unclear. Germline loops: CDR1 WNHNN, CDR2 SYGVQD (reference sequence). The CDR3 is 13 residues long. V shed 0 bases and J shed 7 bases, with 8 bases lying between them. This CDR3 reads CASSESVTHTQYF. As DNA, the CDR3 is TGCGCCAGCAGTGAGTCTGTGACCCATACGCAGTATTTT.

The V and J genes are TRBV29-1 and TRBJ1-1; D not resolved. Germline values: CDR1 SQVTM, CDR2 ANQGSEA. The V end lost 2 bases, the J end lost 1 base, and 14 bases lay between the germline ends. The length of the CDR3 is 15 residues. The CDR3 loop is CSVERAGRGNTEAFF. The CDR3 DNA reads as TGCAGCGTTGAAAGGGCAGGAAGAGGGAACACTGAAGCTTTCTTT.

As concerns this clone: Relative to the germline gene, one junction end is altered; a read error may explain this. The chain links TRBV2 to TRBJ1-1; possible D gene TRBD1, 6 bases. Germline V CDR1 and CDR2: SNHLY, FYNNEI. The CDR3 is 14 amino acids. The CDR3: CASGEAGDFTEAFF. The CDR3 DNA reads as TGTGCCAGCGGTGAAGCAGGGGATTTTACTGAAGCTTTCTTT. The full variable domain, in which reference TRBV2 and TRBJ1-1 provide the parts outside the CDR3, is EPEVTQTPSHQVTQMGQEVILRCVPISNHLYFYWYRQILGQKVEFLVSFYNNEISEKSEIFDDQFSVERPDGSNFTLKIRSTKLEDSAMYFCASGEAGDFTEAFFGQGTRLTVV.

This clone has ten or more counts. The genes are TRBV27 and TRBJ2-2; D is tentatively TRBD1 or TRBD2 (5 bases each). This CDR3 spans 13 amino acids. The V end was cut by 1 base, the J end by 7 bases, with 7 bases between. From germline, CDR1 is MNHEY and CDR2 SMNVEV (reference sequence). The CDR3 DNA is TGTGCCAGCAGTTTATGGGGGAACGGGGAGCTGTTTTTT. It encodes CASSLWGNGELFF.

This clone occurred a few times. The rearrangement uses TRBV28 and TRBJ2-7; 9 nucleotides align to TRBD1. The CDR3 is 18 amino acids. V lost 1 base to trimming and J lost 0 bases; unmatched junction nucleotides: 10. Germline CDR1 is MDHEN and CDR2 is SYDVKM. The CDR3 DNA sequence: TGTGCCAGCAGTTTATTCCTCCTTCGGGACAGGGACTCCTACGAGCAGTACTTC. It is translated as CASSLFLLRDRDSYEQYF.

This chain connects TRBV28 to TRBJ2-2, with TRBD2 as a possible D gene (6 bases). The CDR3 runs to 15 residues. Germline values: CDR1 MDHEN, CDR2 SYDVKM. Trimming pared 2 bases from V and 5 bases from J, leaving 12 bases between. DNA for the CDR3: TGTGCCAGCAGTTTAGTGGCAGGGAGGACCGGGGAGCTGTTTTTT. Translating gives CASSLVAGRTGELFF.

J is TRBJ1-1 and V is TRBV5-1, with 8 bases fitting TRBD1. CDR3 size: 15 residues. V lost 2 bases, J lost 1 base, and 4 bases stayed unmatched. Germline loops: CDR1 SGHRS, CDR2 YFSETQ. The CDR3 spells CASSFQGAKNTEAFF. In nucleotides, the CDR3 is TGCGCCAGCAGCTTCCAGGGGGCGAAGAACACTGAAGCTTTCTTT.

This clone turned up a few times. The rearrangement joins TRBV2 to TRBJ2-7; D ambiguous. The CDR3 length is 13 residues. Looked up from germline, CDR1 is SNHLY and CDR2 is FYNNEI. Trimming pared 6 bases from V and 5 bases from J, leaving 14 bases between. The CDR3 protein is CASSSSMENEQYF. The CDR3 nucleotides read TGTGCCAGCAGCAGCTCGATGGAAAACGAGCAGTACTTC. Variable domain in full (rest from reference TRBV2 and TRBJ2-7): EPEVTQTPSHQVTQMGQEVILRCVPISNHLYFYWYRQILGQKVEFLVSFYNNEISEKSEIFDDQFSVERPDGSNFTLKIRSTKLEDSAMYFCASSSSMENEQYFGPGTRLTVT.